A single sample is the source of the 6 T cell receptor beta chains below, sequenced in a study of T-cell memory formation after mild COVID-19. MiXCR, run by TCRdb on the 5' RACE reads, gives a single entry per CDR3 protein. The table shows tens of thousands of distinct CDR3 sequences, with 6.1% occurring only once. The sequenced material came from PBMCs or a T cell subset sorted from them (not recorded which). These receptor sequences come from an adult who had mild COVID-19 (a few samples of this study predate the infection). Cell type and time point are not known.

This clonotype was observed a handful of times. This rearrangement joins TRBV6-2 or TRBV6-3 to TRBJ2-1; D assignment may be TRBD1 or TRBD2 (5 bases each). The V gene lost 7 bases and the J gene lost 3 bases, with 16 bases spanning the gap. CDR1 is MNHEY, CDR2 SVGEGT, per germline. The CDR3 contains 15 residues. The CDR3: CASIAFGAVYNEQFF. In DNA form, the CDR3 reads TGTGCCAGCATAGCCTTCGGGGCCGTCTACAATGAGCAGTTCTTC.

This clonotype was detected ten times or more. V usage is TRBV12-3 or TRBV12-4 and J usage is TRBJ1-1, with D unclear. The CDR3 is 15 residues long. Between the trimmed V and J ends, which lost 6 bases and 0 bases, there was a span of 14 bases. The CDR3 sequence is CASRTDGRLNTEAFF. The CDR3 nucleotides read TGTGCCAGCAGGACTGACGGGCGGCTGAACACTGAAGCTTTCTTT.

This clonotype was detected ten times or more. The genes are TRBV24-1 and TRBJ2-3, with D perhaps TRBD2 (6 bases). Germline V lookup: CDR1 KGHDR, CDR2 SFDVKD. Trimming shortened V by 2 bases and J by 7 bases, and 27 bases separated the two germline ends. The CDR3 has 19 amino acids. In DNA form, the CDR3 reads TGTGCCACCAGTGATTCGCGGGTCGGCGGAACTAGCAGAACCCATACGCAGTATTTT. This codes for CATSDSRVGGTSRTHTQYF.

This clonotype was recorded many times. The CDR3 loop reads CASTQGRGSNQPQHF. DNA of the CDR3: TGTGCCAGCACCCAAGGTAGGGGTAGCAATCAGCCCCAGCATTTT. This chain joins TRBV6-6 and TRBJ1-5; TRBD1 might be the D (5 bases). Germline V CDR1 and CDR2: MNHNY, SVGAGI (reference sequence). CDR3 length equals 15 residues. Trimming stripped 7 bases from V and 0 bases from J, with 13 bases between.

The J gene is TRBJ1-2, the V gene TRBV3-1, with D uncertain. Between the trimmed V and J ends, which lost 1 base and 7 bases, there was a span of 13 bases. This CDR3 contains 14 residues. CDR1 LGHDT and CDR2 YNNKEL come from the germline V gene (reference sequence). DNA of the CDR3: TGTGCCAGCAGCCAAGGACATCCTAGAGGTGGCTACACCTTC. Translating it yields CASSQGHPRGGYTF.

The V and J genes are TRBV9 and TRBJ2-7; 8 bases map to TRBD2. This CDR3 is built from 16 residues. J gave up 2 bases and V 1 base, and 8 bases lay outside the gene matches. The V gene's germline CDR1 is SGDLS and CDR2 YYNGEE. DNA of the CDR3: TGTGCCAGCAGCGTATGTTTACTAGCGGAGACCTACGAGCAGTACTTC. Translation gives CASSVCLLAETYEQYF.